Listed here are 8 T cell receptor beta chains from one sample, sequenced in a study of shared clonotypes between healthy human individuals. The protocol was immunoSEQ multiplex PCR, while the TCRdb copy is restricted to in-frame clones and leaves out a portion. The sample lists roughly 2,300,000 clones; under 95% were seen once. Sequences were obtained from naive CD4+ T cells from PBMCs. Subset denoted: CD45RA+ positively selected. These receptors originate from a young man in good health. Some clones in this sample may be carry-over from other donors' samples.

The V call is TRBV15, the J call TRBJ2-4; tentative D call: TRBD1 (5 bases). V shed 1 base and J shed 1 base, with 11 bases lying between them. Germline CDR1 LNHNV, CDR2 YYDKDF (reference sequence). CDR3 length equals 16 residues. The CDR3 loop reads CATSRAPPGAKNIQYF. The CDR3 DNA reads TGTGCCACCAGCAGAGCTCCCCCAGGGGCCAAAAACATTCAGTACTTC. Full variable domain (rest looked up from reference TRBV15 and TRBJ2-4): DAMVIQNPRYQVTQFGKPVTLSCSQTLNHNVMYWYQQKSSQAPKLLFHYYDKDFNNEADTPDNFQSRRPNTSFCFLDIRSPGLGDTAMYLCATSRAPPGAKNIQYFGAGTRLSVL.

V and J are TRBV29-1 and TRBJ2-1; 7 bases fit TRBD1. The CDR3 runs to 14 residues. Germline loops: CDR1 SQVTM, CDR2 ANQGSEA. J was trimmed by 2 bases and V by 6 bases; bases with no gene match: 7. The CDR3 sequence is CSVVKTGPYNEQFF. For the CDR3, the DNA is TGCAGCGTAGTTAAGACAGGGCCCTACAATGAGCAGTTCTTC.

This chain connects TRBV11-2 to TRBJ2-6; D gene unclear. CDR3 size: 14 residues. Germline CDR1 and CDR2: SGHAT and FQNNGV. V was cut by 10 bases and J by 0 bases, with 10 bases left in between. The CDR3 is CATPMFSGANVLTF. The DNA of the CDR3 is TGTGCCACCCCCATGTTCTCTGGGGCCAACGTCCTGACTTTC.

The rearrangement uses TRBV5-1 and TRBJ2-2, with D possibly matching TRBD1 (5 bases). Germline lookup yields CDR1 SGHRS and CDR2 YFSETQ. V lost 4 bases, J lost 6 bases, and 19 bases lay in between. The CDR3 is made up of 16 amino acids. The CDR3 spells CASSPTDPRVPGELFF. For the CDR3, the DNA is TGCGCCAGCAGCCCTACGGACCCCAGGGTGCCCGGGGAGCTGTTTTTT. Using reference TRBV5-1 and TRBJ2-2 for the parts outside the CDR3, the full variable domain is KAGVTQTPRYLIKTRGQQVTLSCSPISGHRSVSWYQQTPGQGLQFLFEYFSETQRNKGNFPGRFSGRQFSNSRSEMNVSTLELGDSALYLCASSPTDPRVPGELFFGEGSRLTVL.

This clone is a singleton in its sample. The chain employs TRBV5-6 and TRBJ1-2; possible D gene TRBD1, 5 bases. V lost 3 bases and J 5 bases, leaving 17 bases between the germline ends. Germline V gene lookup returns CDR1 SGHDT and CDR2 YYEEEE. This CDR3 is 15 amino acids long. In DNA form, the CDR3 reads TGTGCCAGCAGCTCACGGACAATTCTCACTTATGGCTACACCTTC. Amino acid sequence: CASSSRTILTYGYTF.

About this clone itself: Other DNA sequences in the same sample also yield this CDR3. The chain combines TRBV5-1 with TRBJ2-6; the D is unclear. V lost 0 bases, J lost 2 bases, and 6 bases lay in between. The CDR3 totals 15 residues. Germline V gene data show CDR1 as SGHRS and CDR2 as YFSETQ. The DNA of the CDR3 is TGCGCCAGCAGCTTGGAGGCGGCTGGGGCCAACGTCCTGACTTTC. As protein: CASSLEAAGANVLTF.

This clone was counted a single time. V is TRBV5-1 and J is TRBJ1-1; TRBD1 is a possible D gene (6 bases). The CDR3 has 14 amino acids. Trimming cost V 3 bases and J 1 base, with 10 bases left between them. From germline, CDR1 is SGHRS and CDR2 YFSETQ. The CDR3 nucleotides are TGCGCCAGCAGCTCCGGGACACAGAACACTGAAGCTTTCTTT. Protein: CASSSGTQNTEAFF.

The chain has TRBV11-2 and TRBJ2-7; maybe TRBD2 (6 bases). Germline V gives CDR1 SGHAT, CDR2 FQNNGV. The V and J ends lost 3 bases and 3 bases respectively, with 12 bases between them. The CDR3 has 14 residues. The CDR3 nucleotides read TGTGCCAGCAGCTTGGGGCGGGATTACTACGAGCAGTACTTC. Translated: CASSLGRDYYEQYF.